This record looks at one T cell receptor (beta chain) sequence and its context. The antigen is unknown. CDR3 length equals 15 residues. J gave up 6 bases and V 5 bases, and 10 bases lay outside the gene matches. The germline CDR1 and CDR2 sequences are SEHNR and FQNEAQ (reference sequence). These data belong to a study of T cell responses to AZD1222 COVID-19 vaccine. Only in-frame clones appear in the TCRdb table, and some are missing; sequencing was by immunoSEQ multiplex PCR. This table holds 42,000 or so clones, 80% to 90% found once. General observations from the study: No day 14 peak samples; only post-peak repertoires were characterized. A rise in Spike-specific TCR breadth and depth followed two AZD1222 doses.

The input for sequencing was peripheral blood, taken 28 days after the second dose of the MenACWY control vaccine. The TCR sequence derives from an adult who received the MenACWY meningococcal vaccine as a control. The chain employs TRBV7-9 and TRBJ2-5; 9 bases fit TRBD1. DNA of the CDR3: TGTGCCAGCAGCCTCGGGACAGGGAGAGTAAAGACCCAGTACTTC. This encodes CASSLGTGRVKTQYF.